Listed below are T cell receptor beta chains from one sample, sequenced in a study of prognosis after radiotherapy for stage I lung cancer. One entry per CDR3 protein, called by TCRdb with MiXCR from the multiplex PCR reads. This table holds more than 25,000 distinct CDR3 sequences, around 32% found once. The sample was PBMCs, taken before or after stereotactic body radiation therapy (not recorded which). These receptors all come from a donor over 45 with non-small cell lung cancer. CDR3s include the opening cysteine and the closing phenylalanine or tryptophan. Fields, in order: V gene, clone size, J gene, D gene, CDR3 protein, CDR3 DNA. D genes are given only for firm matches. Clone size, where shown, is once, few, many, or a class for clones that have expanded.

TRBV6-1	-	TRBJ1-2	TRBD1	CARDRAYDYTF	TGTGCCAGGGACAGGGCGTATGACTACACATTC
TRBV27	-	TRBJ1-3	-	CAKGQKCLNTIYF	TGTGCCAAAGGACAGAAATGTTTAAACACCATATATTTT
TRBV10-3	-	TRBJ2-3	-	CTISAKGRLTDTQYF	TGTACCATCAGTGCAAAGGGACGTTTGACAGATACGCAGTATTTT
TRBV20-1	many	TRBJ2-5	-	CSASGPEETQYF	TGCAGTGCTAGTGGCCCTGAAGAGACCCAGTACTTC
TRBV25-1	many	TRBJ2-7	-	CASRDSAYEQYF	TGTGCCAGCAGGGACAGTGCCTACGAGCAGTACTTC
TRBV28	once	TRBJ2-2	-	CASIRDPATWELFF	TGTGCCAGCATACGGGACCCTGCCACCTGGGAGCTGTTTTTT
TRBV6-1	medium-sized	TRBJ1-2	-	CASSDYRDSGYTF	TGTGCCAGCAGTGACTACAGGGATAGTGGCTACACCTTC
TRBV12-3/TRBV12-4	many	TRBJ2-7	-	CASSRQARTYEQYF	TGTGCCAGCAGTAGACAGGCTAGAACCTACGAGCAGTACTTC
TRBV3-1	many	TRBJ1-1	-	CASSQHGEHNTEAFF	TGTGCCAGCAGCCAACACGGGGAACACAACACTGAAGCTTTCTTT
TRBV24-1	many	TRBJ2-2	-	CATPTGELFF	TGTGCCACCCCAACCGGGGAGCTGTTTTTT
TRBV27	many	TRBJ2-1	-	CASSLFPPTGAPSGYNEQFF	TGTGCCAGCAGTTTATTTCCTCCAACGGGAGCCCCTTCCGGGTACAATGAGCAGTTCTTC
TRBV20-1	few	TRBJ2-1	TRBD2	CSASGRDYNEQFF	TGCAGTGCTAGCGGGAGGGACTACAATGAGCAGTTCTTC
TRBV4-1	-	TRBJ2-5	TRBD2	CASSQEWFAGVQETQYF	TGCGCCAGCAGCCAAGAGTGGTTTGCGGGAGTACAAGAGACCCAGTACTTC
TRBV6-5	-	TRBJ1-2	-	CASSYDGNYGYTF	TGTGCCAGCAGTTACGATGGGAACTATGGCTACACTTTC
TRBV15	-	TRBJ1-2	-	CATSPRPGKGYGYTF	TGTGCCACCAGCCCACGTCCCGGGAAAGGCTATGGCTACACCTTC
TRBV7-9	many	TRBJ1-1	TRBD1	CASSPETGGGTEAFF	TGTGCCAGCAGCCCGGAGACAGGGGGAGGGACTGAAGCTTTCTTT
TRBV18	many	TRBJ1-5	-	CASSRGQPYSNQPQHF	TGTGCCAGCTCACGCGGACAGCCTTATAGCAATCAGCCCCAGCATTTT
TRBV30	-	TRBJ2-2	-	CAWKLGWAETGELFF	TGTGCCTGGAAGCTAGGTTGGGCTGAAACCGGGGAGCTGTTTTTT
TRBV6-1	many	TRBJ1-2	-	CASSPRQESITF	TGTGCCAGCAGCCCTAGACAGGAGAGTATCACCTTC
TRBV20-1	once	TRBJ2-7	-	CSASWDASYEQYF	TGCAGTGCTAGCTGGGACGCTAGCTACGAGCAGTACTTC
TRBV12-3/TRBV12-4	many	TRBJ2-5	TRBD2	CASSFAGGPSETQYF	TGTGCCAGCAGTTTCGCGGGAGGTCCCTCGGAGACCCAGTACTTC
TRBV28	-	TRBJ2-7	-	CASSFAGALDEQYF	TGTGCCAGCAGTTTTGCGGGGGCGCTGGACGAGCAGTACTTC
TRBV2	many	TRBJ2-1	-	CASSPSDNEQFF	TGTGCCAGCAGCCCTAGCGATAATGAGCAGTTCTTC
TRBV19	many	TRBJ1-2	TRBD1	CASSTPGQGYYGYTF	TGTGCCAGTAGTACCCCGGGACAGGGTTACTATGGCTACACCTTC
TRBV28	many	TRBJ2-7	TRBD2	CASSFIPGGSEQYF	TGTGCCAGCAGTTTTATTCCCGGGGGGTCCGAGCAGTACTTC
TRBV5-1	-	TRBJ1-1	-	CASSRPGRTEAFF	TGCGCCAGCAGCCGTCCGGGGCGCACTGAAGCTTTCTTT
TRBV12-3/TRBV12-4	-	TRBJ2-3	-	CASSLDSLGTDTQYF	TGTGCCAGCAGTTTAGACAGCTTGGGCACAGATACGCAGTATTTT
TRBV4-1	-	TRBJ1-1	-	CASSASRGVNTEAFF	TGCGCCAGCAGCGCCTCCCGAGGGGTGAACACTGAAGCTTTCTTT
TRBV5-5	-	TRBJ2-1	TRBD2	CASSYLAGDNHEQFF	TGTGCCAGCAGCTACCTAGCGGGAGATAACCATGAGCAGTTCTTC
TRBV20-1	many	TRBJ2-1	TRBD2	CSARDGASGSVGEQFF	TGCAGTGCTAGAGATGGAGCTAGCGGGAGTGTCGGTGAGCAGTTCTTC
TRBV28	many	TRBJ2-5	-	CASSSRMIRQGEETQYF	TGTGCCAGCAGTTCAAGAATGATCCGGCAAGGGGAAGAGACCCAGTACTTC
TRBV12-3/TRBV12-4	many	TRBJ2-3	TRBD2	CASSLELANHTQYF	TGTGCCAGCAGTTTGGAACTAGCGAACCATACGCAGTATTTT
TRBV19	-	TRBJ1-3	-	CASSMAGAGNTIYF	TGTGCCAGTAGTATGGCAGGGGCTGGAAACACCATATATTTT
TRBV19	-	TRBJ2-1	-	CANSSPKRTGYNEQFF	TGTGCCAATAGTAGCCCTAAAAGAACCGGATACAATGAGCAGTTCTTC
TRBV5-1	many	TRBJ1-1	-	CASSLYPQGGARRGAFF	TGCGCCAGCAGCTTATACCCACAGGGCGGGGCGCGCCGTGGGGCTTTCTTT
TRBV5-1	medium-sized	TRBJ2-3	-	CASSLGGRTDTQYF	TGCGCCAGCAGCTTAGGGGGGCGGACAGATACGCAGTATTTT
TRBV2	many	TRBJ1-5	-	CASSLENSNQPQHF	TGTGCCAGCAGCCTTGAAAATAGCAATCAGCCCCAGCATTTT
TRBV5-5	many	TRBJ1-5	-	CASSLLERNQPQHF	TGTGCCAGCAGCTTGTTGGAGAGAAATCAGCCCCAGCATTTT
TRBV28	many	TRBJ1-6	TRBD1	CASSPVGQGYNSPLHF	TGTGCCAGCAGTCCGGTGGGACAGGGGTATAATTCACCCCTCCACTTT
TRBV24-1	-	TRBJ1-4	-	CATSAPQMRKLREKLFF	TGTGCCACCAGTGCCCCCCAAATGAGGAAGCTCCGTGAAAAACTGTTTTTT
TRBV6-1	-	TRBJ2-1	TRBD2	CATLTSTAGAGNEQFF	TGTGCCACCCTCACCAGCACAGCGGGAGCTGGGAATGAGCAGTTCTTC
TRBV6-5	-	TRBJ1-3	TRBD1	CASSSGTDYSGNTIYF	TGTGCCAGCAGTTCCGGGACAGATTACTCTGGAAACACCATATATTTT
TRBV4-2	many	TRBJ2-2	-	CASSQAGASTGELFF	TGTGCCAGCAGCCAAGCGGGGGCGAGTACCGGGGAGCTGTTTTTT
TRBV7-9	many	TRBJ2-7	-	CASSSGDSSYEQYF	TGTGCCAGCAGCTCAGGGGACTCCTCCTACGAGCAGTACTTC
TRBV7-9	many	TRBJ1-2	-	CASSLEWAHYYGYTF	TGTGCCAGCAGCTTAGAATGGGCACATTACTATGGCTACACCTTC
TRBV29-1	many	TRBJ2-7	-	CSARTTETYEQYF	TGCAGCGCCCGGACAACCGAAACCTACGAGCAGTACTTC
TRBV24-1	many	TRBJ1-2	-	CATSDQDVIYGYTF	TGTGCCACCAGTGATCAGGACGTCATCTATGGCTACACCTTC
TRBV3-1	many	TRBJ1-6	-	CASSQLGSYNSPLHF	TGTGCCAGCAGCCAACTGGGGTCCTATAATTCACCCCTCCACTTT
TRBV5-1	many	TRBJ1-2	-	CASSLYGVGGNYGYTF	TGCGCCAGCAGCTTGTACGGGGTTGGAGGAAACTATGGCTACACCTTC
TRBV28	many	TRBJ1-4	-	CASSSGSNNEKLFF	TGTGCCAGCAGTTCGGGTTCGAATAATGAAAAACTGTTTTTT
TRBV4-1	many	TRBJ2-1	-	CASSLSRAGYNEQFF	TGCGCCAGCAGCCTATCACGGGCCGGCTACAATGAGCAGTTCTTC
TRBV2	-	TRBJ2-7	TRBD2	CASIRTVTSVSAYF	TGTGCCAGCATCCGGACCGTGACTAGCGTGTCGGCGTACTTC
TRBV6-5	many	TRBJ2-7	-	CASSYPNPSGSYEQYF	TGTGCCAGCAGTTACCCGAATCCAAGTGGGTCCTACGAGCAGTACTTC
TRBV7-6	many	TRBJ2-2	-	CASSLGGTNTGELFF	TGTGCCAGCAGCTTGGGGGGTACGAACACCGGGGAGCTGTTTTTT
TRBV20-1	many	TRBJ2-7	-	CSARDPQGATYEQYF	TGCAGTGCTAGAGATCCACAAGGGGCTACCTACGAGCAGTACTTC